This T cell receptor beta chain was profiled in a study of blood T cell repertoires in COVID-19. At the level of the study: Acute-phase and convalescent COVID-19 samples originated in the United States, Italy and Spain. Sources were T cells, B-cell-depleted T cells, or PBMCs; the material itself was cDNA or gDNA.

Using immunoSEQ multiplex PCR, the repertoire was profiled, and TCRdb retains in-frame clones only, with some absent. The table has 140,000 or so clones, approximately 88% seen once. The CDR3 consists of 16 residues. V dropped 3 bases and J dropped 7; count of bases not matched to a gene: 9. Germline CDR1 is SGHAT and CDR2 is FQNNGV. Sequencing used peripheral blood. This chain connects TRBV11-2 to TRBJ2-1; 10 bases map to TRBD2. The sequence was collected from a human donor in a cohort sampled during active COVID-19. In DNA, the CDR3 is TGTGCCAGCAGCTTTGGGTCGAGCGGGAGGGGTAATGAGCAGTTCTTC. The encoded protein is CASSFGSSGRGNEQFF.